A selection of T cell receptor beta chains follows, all from one sample in a study of blood T cell repertoires in COVID-19. The assay was immunoSEQ multiplex PCR, and TCRdb's table has in-frame clones only and misses some. The sample carries about 200,000 clones, 75% to 85% recorded once. Source material: peripheral blood. The source is a human donor in a cohort sampled during active COVID-19. Both conserved end residues are part of each CDR3. The order of the fields is J gene, V gene, clone size, CDR3 protein. Size is stated for part of the rows, as once, few or many counts, or as a class when the clone is expanded.

j_gene: TRBJ2-1; v_gene: TRBV28; abundance: .; CDR3aa: CASLASGTYNEQFF
j_gene: TRBJ1-5; v_gene: TRBV5-4; abundance: few; CDR3aa: CASSLGRDQPQHF
j_gene: TRBJ2-5; v_gene: TRBV30; abundance: .; CDR3aa: CAWSSETQYF
j_gene: TRBJ2-2; v_gene: TRBV5-6; abundance: .; CDR3aa: CASTEASGELFF
j_gene: TRBJ2-5; v_gene: TRBV15; abundance: .; CDR3aa: CATSRGAAGKETQYF
j_gene: TRBJ2-1; v_gene: TRBV6-5; abundance: once; CDR3aa: CASTWGPGQDEQFF
j_gene: TRBJ2-2; v_gene: TRBV11-2; abundance: .; CDR3aa: CASSSRFSTSGYTGELFF
j_gene: TRBJ2-5; v_gene: TRBV7-8; abundance: .; CDR3aa: CASSTTRVDIETQYF
j_gene: TRBJ2-1; v_gene: TRBV28; abundance: .; CDR3aa: CASSLTGEQFF
j_gene: TRBJ2-1; v_gene: TRBV5-1; abundance: .; CDR3aa: CASSFRDNSYNEQFF
j_gene: TRBJ2-1; v_gene: TRBV7-9; abundance: .; CDR3aa: CASSPGTGRSYNEQFF
j_gene: TRBJ2-2; v_gene: TRBV7-9; abundance: once; CDR3aa: CATSWAGELFF
j_gene: TRBJ2-7; v_gene: TRBV2; abundance: .; CDR3aa: CASREGGSRYEQYF
j_gene: TRBJ2-1; v_gene: TRBV5-1; abundance: .; CDR3aa: CASSLAIAGGGNEQFF
j_gene: TRBJ1-6; v_gene: TRBV6-5; abundance: .; CDR3aa: CASSFGGSSYNSPLHF
j_gene: TRBJ2-3; v_gene: TRBV19; abundance: once; CDR3aa: CASSIRTSTDTQYF
j_gene: TRBJ2-5; v_gene: TRBV21-1; abundance: .; CDR3aa: CASSALTGAIEEETQYF
j_gene: TRBJ2-5; v_gene: TRBV15; abundance: .; CDR3aa: CATSRDPGQETQYF
j_gene: TRBJ1-1; v_gene: TRBV6-2/TRBV6-3; abundance: .; CDR3aa: CASSFRGQGDTEAFF
j_gene: TRBJ1-6; v_gene: TRBV4-2; abundance: .; CDR3aa: CASSQPRTGSNSPLHF
j_gene: TRBJ2-3; v_gene: TRBV10-2; abundance: .; CDR3aa: CASSEQQRTDTQYF
j_gene: TRBJ2-7; v_gene: TRBV6-5; abundance: once; CDR3aa: CASSYSLETDEQYF
j_gene: TRBJ2-3; v_gene: TRBV7-2; abundance: .; CDR3aa: CASSLAVNLASTDTQYF
j_gene: TRBJ2-3; v_gene: TRBV11-3; abundance: .; CDR3aa: CASSPPTEPDTQYF
j_gene: TRBJ2-3; v_gene: TRBV5-1; abundance: .; CDR3aa: CASSLRDRYTDTQYF
j_gene: TRBJ2-1; v_gene: TRBV18; abundance: .; CDR3aa: CASSMQGAWYNEQFF
j_gene: TRBJ2-6; v_gene: TRBV3-1/TRBV3-2; abundance: .; CDR3aa: CASSERQGGSGANVLTF
j_gene: TRBJ1-5; v_gene: TRBV28; abundance: .; CDR3aa: CASSFLDRVQPQHF
j_gene: TRBJ2-1; v_gene: TRBV19; abundance: .; CDR3aa: CASTLSRGVRDEQFF
j_gene: TRBJ2-7; v_gene: TRBV18; abundance: .; CDR3aa: CASSPLASPGEQYF
j_gene: TRBJ2-7; v_gene: TRBV6-5; abundance: .; CDR3aa: CASSFTGTGDEQYF
j_gene: TRBJ2-7; v_gene: TRBV9; abundance: .; CDR3aa: CASSLTGSWYEQYF
j_gene: TRBJ1-5; v_gene: TRBV2; abundance: .; CDR3aa: CASSEAGQSNQPQHF
j_gene: TRBJ2-7; v_gene: TRBV2; abundance: .; CDR3aa: CASSGGPNRVFYEQYF
j_gene: TRBJ2-7; v_gene: TRBV7-8; abundance: .; CDR3aa: CASSLRQGDYEQYF
j_gene: TRBJ1-1; v_gene: TRBV5-1; abundance: .; CDR3aa: CASRGGIHTEAFF
j_gene: TRBJ2-7; v_gene: TRBV6-1; abundance: .; CDR3aa: CASSEVSDSYEQYF
j_gene: TRBJ2-7; v_gene: TRBV29-1; abundance: .; CDR3aa: CSASRDYEQYF
j_gene: TRBJ1-2; v_gene: TRBV6-6; abundance: .; CDR3aa: CASSPSRVELNNWANYGYTF
j_gene: TRBJ1-2; v_gene: TRBV7-9; abundance: .; CDR3aa: CASSLGGGRGYTF
j_gene: TRBJ2-5; v_gene: TRBV19; abundance: .; CDR3aa: CASSMWGTVVGETQYF
j_gene: TRBJ2-7; v_gene: TRBV28; abundance: once; CDR3aa: CASSLGGRALHEQYF
j_gene: TRBJ2-1; v_gene: TRBV6-5; abundance: .; CDR3aa: CASSYVGGSYNEQFF
j_gene: TRBJ2-5; v_gene: TRBV18; abundance: .; CDR3aa: CASSPSHSQETQYF
j_gene: TRBJ1-3; v_gene: TRBV5-1; abundance: once; CDR3aa: CASSPLPTSGGTTIYF
j_gene: TRBJ2-7; v_gene: TRBV30; abundance: few; CDR3aa: CAWSRGQGASEQYF
j_gene: TRBJ2-1; v_gene: TRBV7-8; abundance: .; CDR3aa: CASSLVGTSGSEQFF
j_gene: TRBJ1-2; v_gene: TRBV7-9; abundance: .; CDR3aa: CASSLERDRYYGYTF
j_gene: TRBJ2-3; v_gene: TRBV11-3; abundance: .; CDR3aa: CASSFYGRAADTQYF
j_gene: TRBJ1-4; v_gene: TRBV28; abundance: .; CDR3aa: CASRRRREKLFF
j_gene: TRBJ2-2; v_gene: TRBV19; abundance: .; CDR3aa: CASSIVAHTGELFF
j_gene: TRBJ1-5; v_gene: TRBV24-1; abundance: few; CDR3aa: CATSDPQGRDGQPQHF
j_gene: TRBJ2-7; v_gene: TRBV2; abundance: .; CDR3aa: CASSGPTGRHEQYF